This TCR beta chain was documented in a study of blood T cell repertoires in COVID-19. V was clipped by 5 bases and J by 8 bases; unmatched bases: 10. CDR3 length equals 15 residues. Looked up from germline, CDR1 is SNHLY and CDR2 is FYNNEI. A few counts support this clone. TCRdb keeps only in-frame clones here, not all; method: immunoSEQ multiplex PCR. This table has approximately 140,000 clones, about nine tenths appearing once. This sequence joins TRBV2 and TRBJ1-4; 8 bases line up with TRBD1. Sequencing was done on a sample of peripheral blood. This receptor was obtained from an older woman with active or convalescent COVID-19. This CDR3 reads CASSTQGALSEKLFF. CDR3 nucleotide sequence: TGTGCCAGCAGTACCCAGGGGGCCCTATCCGAAAAACTGTTTTTT. Full variable domain (remainder filled in from reference TRBV2 and TRBJ1-4): EPEVTQTPSHQVTQMGQEVILRCVPISNHLYFYWYRQILGQKVEFLVSFYNNEISEKSEIFDDQFSVERPDGSNFTLKIRSTKLEDSAMYFCASSTQGALSEKLFFGSGTQLSVL.